The 7 T cell receptor beta chains given below trace back to one sample, sequenced in a study of CD8 T cells in ankylosing spondylitis. General study results and limits: Roughly eight highly homologous variants made up a TCR beta motif that seemed to typify ankylosing spondylitis blood.

TCRdb analysed the 5' RACE reads with MiXCR anew, one entry per CDR3 protein. The table lists tens of thousands of distinct CDR3 sequences, about 9% of them singletons, with approximately 29% in the top ten. No antigen is known for these receptors. Sequenced: blood, either unsorted or a sorted T cell fraction (not recorded which). These receptors were obtained from a male donor with ankylosing spondylitis.

The chain employs TRBV5-5 and TRBJ2-3; the D gene is possibly TRBD1 (6 bases). This CDR3 spans 14 amino acids. In germline, CDR1 is SGHKS, CDR2 YYEKEE (reference sequence). The V end was cut by 0 bases, the J end by 1 base, with 6 bases between. Here the CDR3 DNA reads TGTGCCAGCAGCTTGGAGGGGGGCACAGATACGCAGTATTTT. It is translated as CASSLEGGTDTQYF.

The V gene is TRBV4-1, the J gene TRBJ1-3, with unresolved D. CDR3 length equals 17 residues. Germline-derived CDR1 and CDR2 are MGHRA and YSYEKL. V was cut by 1 base and J by 0 bases, with 13 bases left in between. This CDR3 is CASSQVTNVLSGNTIYF. The DNA of the CDR3 is TGCGCCAGCAGCCAAGTAACGAACGTACTCTCTGGAAACACCATATATTTT.

This chain links TRBV11-2 with TRBJ2-1; TRBD2 matches at 9 bases. The CDR3 is made up of 14 amino acids. V lost 5 bases to trimming and J lost 3 bases; unmatched junction nucleotides: 2. Germline loops: CDR1 SGHAT, CDR2 FQNNGV. The DNA for the CDR3 is TGTGCCAGCAGCCGGACTAGCGTCTACAATGAGCAGTTCTTC. Residues: CASSRTSVYNEQFF.

This clonotype was detected only a few times. The rearrangement uses TRBV20-1 and TRBJ2-7; TRBD1 or TRBD2 may be the D gene (5 bases each). Trimming pared 5 bases from V and 5 bases from J, leaving 16 bases between. Per germline, CDR1 DFQATT and CDR2 SNEGSKA (reference sequence). There are 13 residues in the CDR3. DNA for the CDR3: TGCAGTGCTCCTTTGGGGGAGTCGAACGAGCAGTACTTC. It yields the protein CSAPLGESNEQYF.

The chain employs TRBV6-5 and TRBJ2-2; no definite D call. Per germline, CDR1 MNHEY and CDR2 SVGAGI. CDR3 length equals 14 residues. Trimming removed 0 bases from V and 5 bases from J, with 7 bases in between. The CDR3 is CASSYSVPTGELFF. CDR3 DNA: TGTGCCAGCAGTTACTCGGTCCCGACCGGGGAGCTGTTTTTT.

The V call is TRBV27, the J call TRBJ2-3; TRBD2 agrees at 12 bases. The V and J ends lost 4 bases and 4 bases, in that order; junction bases with no gene match: 9. The germline V gene has CDR1 MNHEY and CDR2 SMNVEV (reference sequence). CDR3 length: 17 residues. The CDR3 DNA sequence: TGTGCCAGCAGTTATGTTCTAGCGGGAGGGCCAGCAGATACGCAGTATTTT. It specifies CASSYVLAGGPADTQYF.

This clonotype came up a few times. The genes are TRBV4-2 and TRBJ2-2; 11 bases agree with TRBD2. The V and J ends lost 4 bases and 4 bases, in that order; junction bases with no gene match: 8. The V gene's germline CDR1 is LGHNA and CDR2 YNFKEQ. This CDR3 is built from 17 residues. The CDR3 reads CASSPRVAGGPTGELFF. The DNA of the CDR3 is TGTGCCAGCAGCCCACGAGTAGCGGGAGGGCCCACCGGGGAGCTGTTTTTT.